These 13 T cell receptor beta chains were sequenced from one sample in a study of blood T cells in healthy people across ages. Using a J-beta primer mix together with a sample-barcoded 5' primer, a second PCR was run for roughly 6 to 11 cycles. TCRdb redid the calling of the 5' RACE reads with MiXCR, one entry per CDR3 protein. This table has about 1.1 million distinct CDR3 sequences, 35% to 45% appearing once. What was sequenced was blood. The receptors derive from a young man in good health.

This clonotype was seen a few times. The chain combines TRBV4-2 with TRBJ1-5; D is perhaps TRBD1 (5 bases). Deletions cut 0 bases from V and 3 bases from J, with 9 bases between. Germline CDR1 reads LGHNA; CDR2 reads YNFKEQ. CDR3 length: 15 amino acids. The CDR3 DNA sequence: TGTGCCAGCAGCCAAGATTTCAGGGTCAATCAGCCCCAGCATTTT. It encodes CASSQDFRVNQPQHF.

This clonotype has ten or more counts. The CDR3 loop reads CASSQDSVLAGWSDTQYF. The CDR3 DNA follows: TGTGCCAGCAGCCAAGATTCGGTATTAGCGGGGTGGTCAGATACGCAGTATTTT. The chain combines TRBV3-1 with TRBJ2-3; TRBD2 aligns across 8 bases. The V and J ends lost 0 bases and 4 bases, in that order; junction bases with no gene match: 12. The CDR3 loop spans 18 amino acids. From germline, CDR1 is LGHDT and CDR2 YNNKEL (reference sequence).

In regard to this clonotype: A much larger clone differs by one base, so this may be a read error. This chain uses TRBV7-2 with TRBJ2-4, with 12 bases lining up with TRBD1. CDR1 is SGHTA, CDR2 FQGNSA, per germline. This CDR3 is built from 14 residues. J was trimmed by 12 bases and V by 6 bases; bases with no gene match: 9. Here the CDR3 reads CASSLTGTGGSQYF. The CDR3 bases are TGTGCCAGCAGTTTAACCGGGACAGGGGGCAGTCAGTACTTC.

The chain combines TRBV3-1 with TRBJ1-2, with 8 bases fitting TRBD1. The V gene end was trimmed by 1 base and the J gene end by 4 bases; junction bases not matched to a gene: 5. This CDR3 comprises 15 residues. Germline V gene sequence: CDR1 LGHDT, CDR2 YNNKEL (reference sequence). The CDR3 sequence is CASSQGSTGAYGYTF. Here the CDR3 DNA reads TGTGCCAGCAGCCAAGGCTCGACAGGGGCCTATGGCTACACCTTC.

This clonotype is a singleton in its sample. CDR3: CAWSGDGINQPQHF. DNA of the CDR3: TGTGCCTGGAGCGGGGACGGTATCAATCAGCCCCAGCATTTT. The chain recombines TRBV30 with TRBJ1-5; D possibly corresponds to TRBD1 (5 bases). There are 14 residues in the CDR3. Trimming removed 3 bases from V and 3 bases from J, with 12 bases in between. Germline V gives CDR1 GTSNPN, CDR2 SVGIG (reference sequence).

The chain joins TRBV4-3 to TRBJ1-1; no clear D gene. Trimming left V 0 bases short and J 0 bases short, with 11 bases between. This CDR3 is built from 16 residues. Germline V gene lookup returns CDR1 LGHNA and CDR2 YSLEER. The CDR3, as DNA: TGCGCCAGCAGCCAAGAAAGGGCAGTAGTGAACACTGAAGCTTTCTTT. Amino acid sequence: CASSQERAVVNTEAFF.

V usage is TRBV12-5 and J usage is TRBJ1-5; maybe TRBD1 (6 bases). CDR1 LGHNT and CDR2 FRNRAP come from the germline V gene. V lost 6 bases and J 6 bases, leaving 12 bases between the germline ends. The length of the CDR3 is 13 residues. CDR3 in DNA: TGTGCTAGTGGCGAGGGGGTTAGTCAGCCCCAGCATTTT. Translated, it gives CASGEGVSQPQHF.

The V call is TRBV6-9, the J call TRBJ1-2; D gene uncertain. V was cut by 7 bases and J by 2 bases, with 20 bases left in between. Looked up from germline, CDR1 is MNHGY and CDR2 is SVAAGI. This CDR3 comprises 16 residues. CDR3 in DNA: TGTGCCAGCATTTTAGGGTGGGCCGACCTGAACTATGGCTACACCTTC. Translated, it gives CASILGWADLNYGYTF.

The chain has TRBV6-2 or TRBV6-3 and TRBJ2-4; D not resolved. The J call may be mistaken, given a closer DNA end match to TRBJ2-5. The CDR3 extends over 18 amino acids. Germline CDR1 reads MNHEY; CDR2 reads SVGEGT. This CDR3 reads CASSYEVGRDLTQETQYF. Here the CDR3 DNA reads TGTGCCAGCAGTTACGAAGTGGGCAGAGACCTGACACAAGAGACCCAGTACTTC.

V is TRBV4-1 and J is TRBJ1-2, with 8 bases that match TRBD1. CDR1 is MGHRA and CDR2 is YSYEKL in the germline V gene. This CDR3 is 17 amino acids long. The V and J ends lost 4 bases and 0 bases, in that order; junction bases with no gene match: 10. CDR3 in amino acids: CASSLLGQGRSNYGYTF. The CDR3 DNA follows: TGCGCCAGCAGCCTACTAGGACAGGGTAGATCTAACTATGGCTACACCTTC.

This clonotype was seen ten or more times. The CDR3 region is CASSPDRGQPQHF. CDR3 bases: TGTGCCAGCAGTCCAGATAGGGGCCAGCCCCAGCATTTT. The V gene is TRBV12-3 or TRBV12-4, the J gene TRBJ1-5, with D possibly matching TRBD1 (5 bases). V was pared by 5 bases and J by 7 bases, with 12 bases between. The CDR3 extends over 13 amino acids.

In its sample, this clonotype was seen a few times. The V call is TRBV9, the J call TRBJ1-2; D is ambiguous. Trimming took off 0 bases at V and 3 bases at J, with 12 bases between the two ends. Germline V gene lookup returns CDR1 SGDLS and CDR2 YYNGEE. CDR3 size: 15 residues. The CDR3 protein is CASSVGRFGYYGYTF. The CDR3 nucleotides are TGTGCCAGCAGCGTAGGCCGGTTTGGTTACTATGGCTACACCTTC.

As regards this clonotype: A much larger clone lies a single base off, so this may be a read error. This chain connects TRBV5-1 to TRBJ2-3; D gene unclear. Germline CDR1 reads SGHRS; CDR2 reads YFSETQ. The V end was cut by 4 bases, the J end by 4 bases, with 13 bases between. This CDR3 has 14 residues. The CDR3 nucleotides are TGCGCCAGCAGCGTCGGAAAGTCCGCAGATACGCAGTATTTT. Protein product: CASSVGKSADTQYF.